This TCR beta chain was recorded in a study of blood T cell repertoires in COVID-19. Study overall: Collection of acute and convalescent COVID-19 samples took place in the United States, Italy and Spain.

The CDR3 contains 14 residues. V was pared by 3 bases and J by 2 bases, with 10 bases between. Looked up from germline, CDR1 is LGHNA and CDR2 is YSLEER. Assay used: immunoSEQ multiplex PCR; TCRdb lists only in-frame clones, some missing. The data contain 55,000 to 80,000 clones, approximately 92% of them singletons. The TCR was taken from a middle-aged man with acute or convalescent COVID-19. This chain links TRBV4-3 with TRBJ1-2; D not resolved. Sequencing input: peripheral blood. The CDR3 nucleotides read TGCGCCAGCAGCCAGATTGGAGCGAACTATGGCTACACCTTC. Protein: CASSQIGANYGYTF.